The present entry profiles one T cell receptor (beta chain) with its context. This clonotype was counted a few times. The antigen it binds to is not known. No base-level quality is on record; no much larger clone is a single base apart. These data belong to a study of T cell repertoires in breast cancer (dated by TCRdb to 2016 to 2017). Regarding the study in general: Tumors, lymph nodes and peripheral blood lymphocytes from breast cancer patients were profiled in the study, along with peripheral blood from healthy control donors. Most of the roughly 19 patient tumors analyzed for shared TCRs were ER+/PR+. Nine healthy donors, of an age range similar to that of the patients, were included as controls. On average, about 500,000 sequences per sample and about 10 reads per input cell were obtained by sequencing. Given the low mutational burden of breast cancer and the rarity of common mutations in breast cancer, it was reasoned that TCRs shared between breast cancer patients would target shared antigens. Tumors and tumor-involved lymph nodes were minced, digested with Liberase and DNase, and then passed through 70-um and 40-um filters. Tumor-free lymph nodes were processed with no enzymatic digestion, and blood samples were separated using Ficoll. The full study reports these points: TRBV7 predominated among shared TCRs, which may reflect tumor recognition or a mispriming bias from eight TRBV7 primers. Compared with tumor-free nodes, tumor-involved sentinel lymph nodes shared about fourfold more TCRs with matched tumor repertoires (about 7.7% versus 2%). Emulsion RT-PCR was considered qualitative rather than quantitative, since transcript abundance and primer differences skewed clone recovery. Possible tumor specificity was suggested for some 18 TCR pairs that were shared across seven or more patient tumors yet rarely found in control blood. Discarding singleton TCRs and sampling only part of each tumor may have missed genuine antitumor clones. Shared TCRs were encoded by various nucleotide sequences, which suggests selection and expansion based on antigen.

The germline V gene gives CDR1 as SGHVS and CDR2 as FNYEAQ. After removal of 1 base from V and 6 bases from J, the junction retains 1 base not matched to a gene. The cysteine opens and the phenylalanine closes a CDR3 of 14 amino acids. This entry keeps only the CDR3 DNA: 42 bases, framed from base 1. Paired alpha-beta TCRs of CD8+ T cells were analyzed using an expanded emulsion RT-PCR method with primers for all TCR V genes. CD8+ T cells were isolated with a CD8 positive selection kit and were then incubated overnight in roughly 9.1 IU/mL IL-2 prior to emulsion RT-PCR. Library method: emulsion pairing. Unpaired genes were suppressed by a second nested PCR with blocking oligos, after which a third nested PCR added Illumina adaptors and barcodes. Between about 4,500 and 270,000 T cells, along with C-region, Stepout and V-region primers, were included in each emulsion RT-PCR master mix. The Micellula Emulsion and Purification Kit was used to generate emulsions, and Qiagen OneStep RT-PCR reagents were used for RT-PCR. Pooled libraries were sequenced on an Illumina MiSeq with paired-end 2 x 250 reads. The paper's data handling went like this. Read pairs were joined in Galaxy and clipped at the engineered overlap into separate alpha and beta files; unclipped reads were discarded. To assign alpha-beta pairs, the researchers used CompleteTCR, a MiTCR-based pipeline that relies on an R script to link chains sharing read cluster identifiers. TCR sequences seen only once, which were about 1-3%, were removed as potential sequencing errors. TCRdb applied fastp at Q25 and MiXCR to the public reads, then kept only in-frame beta chains. Each CDR3 protein gets just one entry, which takes the most common genes and DNA from the rows behind it. The V and J calls follow TCRdb's processing rather than the paper's. Within this sample are about 40,000 distinct CDR3 sequences, with about 50% of them counted one time only. 60% to 75% of the sample is held by the ten biggest clonotypes.

The chain was built from TRBV7-6 and TRBJ2-1; TRBD2 fits 9 bases in the junction. The sample taken for sequencing was CD8+ T cells. The sequence came from a pool of human donors with breast cancer or a healthy control (not recorded which). The CDR3: CASSLVAGANEQFF. The DNA sequence follows: TGTGCCAGCAGCTTAGTAGCGGGAGCCAATGAGCAGTTCTTC.